The entry that follows covers one TCR beta chain sequence. Its antigen is unknown. Produced via immunoSEQ multiplex PCR; TCRdb's table is partial and in-frame only. The data show fewer than 35,000 clones, nearly 90% seen once. This sample was included in a study of lymphopenia after photon versus proton radiotherapy. CDR1 and CDR2 (germline): MNHEY, SVGAGI. The CDR3 consists of 14 residues. V was pared by 6 bases and J by 4 bases, with 5 bases of the junction left unmatched. Study outcomes and limitations: Under photons, naive T cells and diversity fell while effector/memory populations rose. Oligoclonal CD8+ Temra expansion after nadir drove photon patients' diversity drop. Only patients who died were analyzed for survival; proton advantage is unproven.

The sample consisted of peripheral blood, taken from a patient treated with proton-based radiotherapy. The V call is TRBV6-5, the J call TRBJ1-4, with TRBD1 matching 7 bases. This sequence was found in a woman in her seventies with pancreatic cancer. Some clones in this sample may be carry-over from other donors' samples. This CDR3 is CASRKTGNNEKLFF. The DNA for the CDR3 is TGTGCCAGCAGGAAGACAGGGAATAATGAAAAACTGTTTTTT.